The rows below give T cell receptor beta chains drawn from one sample of a study of graft-versus-host responses after intestinal transplantation. No antigen is known for these receptors. TCRdb's copy holds only in-frame clones and misses some; the assay was immunoSEQ multiplex PCR. The sample includes 90,000 to 150,000 clones, 90% to 95% of them seen just once. Sequenced here: unstimulated CD4+ T cells sorted from spleen or lymph node cells, sampled before intestinal transplant. The source of these receptors is a human donor who received an intestinal transplant. Each CDR3 is given with its conserved first and last residue. The D gene is left open where the match is weak. Clone sizes are given selectively: once, few, many, or a class where the clone is expanded.

CDR3 DNA | CDR3 protein | D gene | V gene | clone size | J gene
TGTGCCAGCAGTGAACCCGGGCAGGGTGCCTACGAGCAGTACTTC | CASSEPGQGAYEQYF | . | TRBV6-1 | . | TRBJ2-7
TGTGCCAGCAGATTCACAGGGGTGGGGGAGCAGTACTTC | CASRFTGVGEQYF | TRBD1 | TRBV28 | . | TRBJ2-7
TGTGCCAGCAGCTTGGAAGGGGTCTCCAATGAAAAACTGTTTTTT | CASSLEGVSNEKLFF | . | TRBV5-8 | . | TRBJ1-4
TGTGCCAGCAGAAGGGACAGGTCTTACAATGAGCAGTTCTTC | CASRRDRSYNEQFF | TRBD1 | TRBV2 | . | TRBJ2-1
TGTGCCAGCAGTTACTCGTACGCGGCCAGCTCCTACGAGCAGTACTTC | CASSYSYAASSYEQYF | . | TRBV6-5 | . | TRBJ2-7
TGTGCCAGCAGCGCTAGCGGGAGTGGGAATGAGCAGTTCTTC | CASSASGSGNEQFF | TRBD2 | TRBV9 | . | TRBJ2-1
TGTGCCAGCTCACCACCGGCGGGAGTCTACGAGCAGTACTTC | CASSPPAGVYEQYF | TRBD2 | TRBV18 | . | TRBJ2-7
TGTGCCAGCAGTTGGGGCCGGGAGGGAGAGACCCAGTACTTC | CASSWGREGETQYF | TRBD2 | TRBV27 | . | TRBJ2-5
TGCAGCGTGGCAAGATCGGGAGGAAGTGAGCAGTACTTC | CSVARSGGSEQYF | TRBD2 | TRBV29-1 | . | TRBJ2-7
TGTGCCAGTACTTACACCGGGACAGGGCTAAGTGAGCAGTACTTC | CASTYTGTGLSEQYF | TRBD1 | TRBV6-5 | . | TRBJ2-7
TGTGCCAGTAGTGGACGACAGGGCCGCACTGAAGCTTTCTTT | CASSGRQGRTEAFF | TRBD1 | TRBV19 | . | TRBJ1-1
TGTGCCAGCAGCCGGGGACATCCTCTCTACAATGAGCAGTTCTTC | CASSRGHPLYNEQFF | . | TRBV7-8 | . | TRBJ2-1
TGTGCTAGCAGCTTAGCGAGGGAAAGGACCCAGTACTTC | CASSLARERTQYF | . | TRBV7-7 | . | TRBJ2-5
TGTGCCAGCAGCTTAGATCATATCCAGCGGGAGAGCGGCGAGCAGTACTTC | CASSLDHIQRESGEQYF | TRBD2 | TRBV11-2 | once | TRBJ2-7
TGTGCCAGCAGCCGGGACCGTCACAATGAGCAGTTCTTC | CASSRDRHNEQFF | . | TRBV7-3 | . | TRBJ2-1
TGCGCCAGCAGCATATTAGGGACACCTACAGATACGCAGTATTTT | CASSILGTPTDTQYF | . | TRBV5-1 | . | TRBJ2-3
TGTGCCAGTAGTAGCCAGGGAAAGGTTGAGCAGTTCTTC | CASSSQGKVEQFF | . | TRBV19 | . | TRBJ2-1
TGCGCCAGCAGCTTGGGGGGCGGGATCGGGGACAATGAGCAGTTCTTC | CASSLGGGIGDNEQFF | . | TRBV5-1 | . | TRBJ2-1
TGTGCCAGCAGCGTAGGTAGGACTAGACTACGCAATGAGCAGTTCTTC | CASSVGRTRLRNEQFF | TRBD2 | TRBV9 | . | TRBJ2-1
TGTGCCAGCAGACAGACAGGGAACACCGGGGAGCTGTTTTTT | CASRQTGNTGELFF | . | TRBV6-5 | . | TRBJ2-2
TGTGCCAGCAGCCCCCGGGACAGGCTAAAAATTAGCAATCAGCCCCAGCATTTT | CASSPRDRLKISNQPQHF | TRBD1 | TRBV6-4 | once | TRBJ1-5
TGTGCCAGCTCACCTACTAAGGGACAGGGACTGTCGGAGCAGTACTTC | CASSPTKGQGLSEQYF | TRBD1 | TRBV18 | . | TRBJ2-7
TGTGCCAGCTCACCACCGTCGGGAACCTACGAGCAGTACTTC | CASSPPSGTYEQYF | . | TRBV18 | . | TRBJ2-7
TGTGCCGTCCTAGATCCGAACACCGGGGAGCTGTTTTTT | CAVLDPNTGELFF | . | TRBV28 | . | TRBJ2-2
TGTGCCAGCAGCTTTGGCAGGCACACTGAAGCTTTCTTT | CASSFGRHTEAFF | . | TRBV5-8 | . | TRBJ1-1
TGTGCCAGCAGCCCCATCACAGGGGGAGAAAAACTGTTTTTT | CASSPITGGEKLFF | TRBD1 | TRBV27 | . | TRBJ1-4
TGCGCCAGCAGCTTGGCACCAGAGCAACAAGAGACCCAGTACTTC | CASSLAPEQQETQYF | . | TRBV5-1 | . | TRBJ2-5
TGTGCCAGCAGCTTTAAAGGGGGCACTAATGAAAAACTGTTTTTT | CASSFKGGTNEKLFF | TRBD1 | TRBV7-9 | . | TRBJ1-4
TGTGCCAGCAGACCTTGGGGACCCGAAGAGACCCAGTACTTC | CASRPWGPEETQYF | . | TRBV6-5 | once | TRBJ2-5
TGTGCCAGCAGTCGTCGAGACGGAGGCCAGCCCCAGCATTTT | CASSRRDGGQPQHF | . | TRBV27 | . | TRBJ1-5
TGTGCCAGCAGTGAAGGAGGGCTTCGAAACACCATATATTTT | CASSEGGLRNTIYF | . | TRBV6-1 | . | TRBJ1-3
TGTGCCACCAGCAGAGATGTATCAGATACGCAGTATTTT | CATSRDVSDTQYF | . | TRBV15 | . | TRBJ2-3
TGTGCCAGCAGCAGGGGCTACCAAGAGACCCAGTACTTC | CASSRGYQETQYF | . | TRBV27 | once | TRBJ2-5
TGTGCCAGCAGCGTTACTAGCGCCAATGAGCAGTTCTTC | CASSVTSANEQFF | TRBD2 | TRBV9 | . | TRBJ2-1
TGCGCCAGCAGCCCGCCCCCCGGCCGCTCAAACACTGAAGCTTTCTTT | CASSPPPGRSNTEAFF | . | TRBV4-1 | . | TRBJ1-1
TGCGCCAGCAGCCAAGATATTAACGGGAACACCGGGGAGCTGTTTTTT | CASSQDINGNTGELFF | . | TRBV4-1 | . | TRBJ2-2
TGTGCCAGCAGTTTTTCCAGGAGCTCCTACGAGCAGTACTTC | CASSFSRSSYEQYF | . | TRBV27 | . | TRBJ2-7
TGTGCCAGCAGTTTTCGGGGGAAACCGAACACCGGGGAGCTGTTTTTT | CASSFRGKPNTGELFF | . | TRBV28 | . | TRBJ2-2
TGTGCCAGCAGGACGGGACAGAATAATTCACCCCTCCACTTT | CASRTGQNNSPLHF | TRBD1 | TRBV27 | . | TRBJ1-6
TGTGCCAGCAGCTACACCGGGGAGCTGTTTTTT | CASSYTGELFF | . | TRBV2 | . | TRBJ2-2
TGTGCCAGCAGTCCACCGGACAGGTCAGAGTACGAGCAGTACTTC | CASSPPDRSEYEQYF | TRBD1 | TRBV28 | . | TRBJ2-7
TGTGCCAGCAGCCAAGAGGTCGACAATGAGCAGTTCTTC | CASSQEVDNEQFF | . | TRBV4-2 | . | TRBJ2-1
TGTGCCAGCAGTTACTCGTGGGACCTTTATGGCTACACCTTC | CASSYSWDLYGYTF | . | TRBV6-5 | . | TRBJ1-2
TGCGCCAGCAGCCAAGAGGTCCTTACCTACGAGCAGTACTTC | CASSQEVLTYEQYF | . | TRBV4-1 | . | TRBJ2-7
TGTGCCAGCAGCCTAACAGGGAATGAAAAACTGTTTTTT | CASSLTGNEKLFF | . | TRBV6-1 | . | TRBJ1-4
TGTGCCAGCAGTCTTACAGGGGCAAAGTCCTACGAGCAGTACTTC | CASSLTGAKSYEQYF | TRBD1 | TRBV11-2 | . | TRBJ2-7
TGTGCCAGTGGGAGGCAAAATCAAGAGACCCAGTACTTC | CASGRQNQETQYF | . | TRBV19 | . | TRBJ2-5
TGTGCCAGTAGTGTATCTTGGAACTATGGCTACACCTTC | CASSVSWNYGYTF | . | TRBV19 | . | TRBJ1-2
TGTGCCAGCTCACCGATTGGGACTCGTCAGCAGGGGCAGTATTTT | CASSPIGTRQQGQYF | . | TRBV18 | . | TRBJ2-3
TGTGCCAGCTCACCACGCGCAGTTTTAGGAACCGGGGAGCTGTTTTTT | CASSPRAVLGTGELFF | . | TRBV18 | . | TRBJ2-2
TGTGCCAGCAGCGGGGGGGCGGGAACATCCGGGGAGCTGTTTTTT | CASSGGAGTSGELFF | . | TRBV9 | . | TRBJ2-2
TGTGCCAGCAGCTTAGGGGGCTACACCTTC | CASSLGGYTF | . | TRBV7-8 | . | TRBJ1-2
TGTGCCTGGAGTCAACAGGGAAATGAGCAGTTCTTC | CAWSQQGNEQFF | . | TRBV30 | . | TRBJ2-1